The clone carrying this T cell receptor (beta chain) has more than one count but fewer than ten. This record belongs to a study of blood T cells in healthy people across ages. Through a sample-barcoded 5' primer and a J-beta primer mix, a second PCR was run for about 6 to 11 cycles. TCRdb independently ran MiXCR on the 5' RACE reads; one entry per CDR3 protein. Among over a million distinct CDR3 sequences listed, approximately 25% were seen once. The CDR3 contains 14 residues. CDR1 LGHDT and CDR2 YNNKEL come from the germline V gene (reference sequence). Germline trimming cut 5 bases from V and 7 bases from J; bases unmatched to any gene: 8. The sample was also linked to a second study, of T cells of mothers and their children.

What was sequenced was blood. The chain links TRBV3-1 to TRBJ2-4; 7 bases match TRBD1. The TCR was taken from a girl aged 2-15 years in good health. The CDR3 DNA is TGTGCCAGCAGCATAGGGGACAGTAATAACATTCAGTACTTC. Residues: CASSIGDSNNIQYF.